Included here is one T cell receptor (beta chain) sequence, with context. Trimming removed 5 bases from V and 5 bases from J, with 9 bases in between. Germline V gene lookup returns CDR1 MNHEY and CDR2 SMNVEV (reference sequence). The CDR3 is made up of 13 amino acids. TCRdb's table, derived via immunoSEQ multiplex PCR, lists solely in-frame clones and lacks some. This sample has some 53,000 clones, with 94% found just once. The data belong to a study of OX40 agonist ivuxolimab in advanced cancers. Study-wide context: Treatment received earlier with anti-PD-1, anti-PD-L1 or anti-CTLA-4 agents was allowed, and over 35% had some.

The chain combines TRBV27 with TRBJ2-2, with D uncertain. The TCR originated in an adult with an advanced solid tumor such as melanoma, head and neck, liver or kidney cancer. This specimen was CD4+ or CD8+ T cells sorted from blood, taken in a trial of the OX40 agonist ivuxolimab. This CDR3 reads CASSMTQTGELFF. The CDR3, as DNA: TGTGCCAGCAGTATGACACAAACCGGGGAGCTGTTTTTT.